Detailed here is one TCR beta chain. This clone's antigen is unknown. At one end, the junction sequence differs from germline, possibly due to a read error. Sorted unstimulated T cells and proliferating T cells recovered from mixed lymphocyte reactions underwent TCRbeta CDR3 sequencing. Fresh whole blood from some ten HLA-typed healthy donors was used as the source from which PBMCs were isolated. Unstimulated CD4+ non-regulatory T cells were FACS-sorted to map the origin of alloreactive clones. Library creation used the immunoSEQ multiplex PCR assay. Around 9.9 x 10^4 TCR templates per sample were assayed by the deep sequencing platform. Genomic DNA extracted from sorted T cells was used for TCRbeta CDR3 sequencing. The original pipeline was this. Clonal analysis of TCRbeta CDR3 data was done in the R programming language. Comparing unstimulated samples against CFSE-low samples taken after the reaction was how alloreactive CD4+ and CD8+ clones were defined. By matching sequences to the repertoires of sorted unstimulated Treg and non-Treg cells, each alloreactive CD4+ clone was assigned a regulatory or non-regulatory origin. The clones in this table, taken by TCRdb from immuneACCESS, are in-frame only. Not every clone is retained; where verified, under half of the shortfall comes from an unresolved V gene, and the cause of the rest is unknown. For V, J and clone size, that table is used; D and trimming come from the DNA. This sample gives around 100,000 clones in total; 80% to 95% of them show up just once. Of the sample, about 12% is held by the ten largest clones.

These data come from a study of siplizumab effects on memory and regulatory T cells (dated by TCRdb to about 2019). The study in broad terms: The study examined how the anti-CD2 antibody siplizumab affects alloreactive T-cell subsets in allogeneic mixed lymphocyte reactions built from human PBMCs. What the study reported, not specific to this receptor: Unstimulated naive T cells appeared more diverse than memory T cells, and naive cells seemed to contribute substantially to the alloresponse. Among mappable alloreactive CD4+ clones, an average Treg-derived fraction of roughly 71% was observed with siplizumab, compared with roughly 27% in control reactions. Because sequences at frequencies below about 10^-5 were poorly captured, only a minor fraction of alloreactive clones could be mapped back to unstimulated subsets. Siplizumab significantly lowered the cumulative frequency of alloreactive sequences that could be traced to unstimulated CD4+ memory T cells. The suppressive function of proliferating Tregs from siplizumab cultures was not functionally confirmed. Roughly 80-97% of proliferating CD4+ or CD8+ clones could not be assigned a naive or memory phenotype.

CDR1 is given as SSHAT and CDR2 as FNYEAQ, both from the germline V gene (reference sequence). Counted from cysteine to phenylalanine, this CDR3 has 14 amino acids. Here the CDR3 DNA is all that survives: 42 bases in frame from base 1. The sample comprised non-Treg CD4+ T cells sorted from blood. The cell subset or site label of this sample denotes: FACS-sorted unstimulated CD4+ non-regulatory T cells. The chain employs TRBV7-7 and TRBJ2-3, with 7 central nucleotides matching TRBD1. This TCR derives from a human donor in good health. The CDR3 region has the sequence CASSPGTASNTQYF. The DNA is TGTGCTAGCAGCCCTGGGACAGCCAGCAATACGCAGTATTTT. The full variable domain, with segments outside the CDR3 supplied by the reference TRBV7-7 and TRBJ2-3 proteins, appears as GAGVSQSPRYKVTKRGQDVTLRCDPISSHATLYWYQQALGQGPEFLTYFNYEAQPDKSGLPSDRFSAERPEGSISTLTIQRTEQRDSAMYRCASSPGTASNTQYFGPGTRLTVL.